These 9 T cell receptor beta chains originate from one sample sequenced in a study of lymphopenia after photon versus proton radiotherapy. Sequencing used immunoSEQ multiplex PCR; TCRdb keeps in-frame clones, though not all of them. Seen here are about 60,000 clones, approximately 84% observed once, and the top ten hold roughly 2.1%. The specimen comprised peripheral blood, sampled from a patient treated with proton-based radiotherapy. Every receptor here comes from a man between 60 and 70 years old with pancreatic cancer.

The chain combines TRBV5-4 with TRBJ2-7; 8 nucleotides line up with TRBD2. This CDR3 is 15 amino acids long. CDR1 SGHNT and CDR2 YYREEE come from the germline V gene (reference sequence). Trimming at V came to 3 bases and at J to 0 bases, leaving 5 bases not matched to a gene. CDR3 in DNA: TGTGCCAGCAGCTACCAAAGCGGGAGCTCCTACGAGCAGTACTTC. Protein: CASSYQSGSSYEQYF.

CDR3 sequence: CASSGVAGYTF. CDR3 nucleotide sequence: TGTGCCAGCTCGGGAGTCGCTGGCTACACCTTC. The chain recombines TRBV28 with TRBJ1-2; D remains unclear. The CDR3 runs to 11 residues. CDR1 and CDR2 (germline): MDHEN, SYDVKM. V dropped 8 bases and J dropped 7 bases, with 11 bases sitting between them.

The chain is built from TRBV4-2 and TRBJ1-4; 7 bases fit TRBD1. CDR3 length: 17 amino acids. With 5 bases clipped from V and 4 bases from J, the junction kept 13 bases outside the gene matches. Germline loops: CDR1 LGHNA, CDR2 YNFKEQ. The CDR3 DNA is TGTGCCAGCAGCGGGCGGATTACAGGGGAAATTAATGAAAAACTGTTTTTT. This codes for CASSGRITGEINEKLFF.

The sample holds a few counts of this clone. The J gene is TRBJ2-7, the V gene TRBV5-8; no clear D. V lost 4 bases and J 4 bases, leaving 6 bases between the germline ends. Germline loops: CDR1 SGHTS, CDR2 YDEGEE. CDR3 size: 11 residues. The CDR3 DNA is TGTGCCAGCAGCCTAGGATACGAGCAGTACTTC. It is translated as CASSLGYEQYF.

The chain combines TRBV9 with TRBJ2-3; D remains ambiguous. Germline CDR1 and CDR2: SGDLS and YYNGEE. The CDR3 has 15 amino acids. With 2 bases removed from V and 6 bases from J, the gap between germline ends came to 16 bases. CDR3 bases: TGTGCCAGCAGCGTTTCTGGCGGTATCTGGGATACGCAGTATTTT. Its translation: CASSVSGGIWDTQYF.

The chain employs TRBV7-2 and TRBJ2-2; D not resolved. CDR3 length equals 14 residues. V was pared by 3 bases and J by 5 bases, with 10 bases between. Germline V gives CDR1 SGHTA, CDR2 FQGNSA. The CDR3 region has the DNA TGTGCCAGCAGCTTCCGTCCCTTTACCGGGGAGCTGTTTTTT. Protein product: CASSFRPFTGELFF.

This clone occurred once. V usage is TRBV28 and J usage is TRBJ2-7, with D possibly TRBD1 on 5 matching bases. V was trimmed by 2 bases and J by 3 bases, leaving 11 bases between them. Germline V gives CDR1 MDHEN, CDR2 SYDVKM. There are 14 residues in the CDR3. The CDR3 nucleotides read TGTGCCAGCAGTTTAGCGGCAGGGTTCTACGAGCAGTACTTC. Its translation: CASSLAAGFYEQYF.

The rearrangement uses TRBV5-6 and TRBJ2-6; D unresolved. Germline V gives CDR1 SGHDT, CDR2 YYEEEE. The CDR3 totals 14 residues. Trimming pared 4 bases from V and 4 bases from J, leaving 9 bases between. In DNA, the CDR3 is TGTGCCAGCAGCCCTTACTCCGGGGCCAACGTCCTGACTTTC. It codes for CASSPYSGANVLTF. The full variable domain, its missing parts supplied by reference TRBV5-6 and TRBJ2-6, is DAGVTQSPTHLIKTRGQQVTLRCSPKSGHDTVSWYQQALGQGPQFIFQYYEEEERQRGNFPDRFSGHQFPNYSSELNVNALLLGDSALYLCASSPYSGANVLTFGAGSRLTVL.

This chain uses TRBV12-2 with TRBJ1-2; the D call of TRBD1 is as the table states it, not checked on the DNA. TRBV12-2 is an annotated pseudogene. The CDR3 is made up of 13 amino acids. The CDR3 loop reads CASRCTGSYGYTF. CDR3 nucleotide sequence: TGTGCAAGTCGCTGTACAGGGTCCTATGGCTACACCTTC.